Each of the 16 T cell receptor beta chains below was sequenced from the same sample in a study of metastatic and nonmetastatic thyroid tumors. Thyroid surgery was performed in patients who had received no treatment beforehand. MiXCR reprocessed the PCR reads for TCRdb. This sample has 91,000 or so clones, with approximately 12% found just once. The sequenced sample was blood. The source of these receptors is a female donor with papillary thyroid cancer or a benign thyroid nodule (not recorded which). Some clones in this sample may be carry-over from other donors' samples.

This clone was picked up many times. J is TRBJ2-1 and V is TRBV7-9; D gene unclear. The ends were cut back, 5 bases at V and 7 bases at J, with 6 bases in the middle. The CDR3 loop spans 11 amino acids. Germline assignment: CDR1 SEHNR and CDR2 FQNEAQ (reference sequence). The DNA of the CDR3 is TGTGCCAGCAGCCACGGGAATGAGCAGTTCTTC. Translated: CASSHGNEQFF.

With respect to this clone: Since a much larger clone is just one base distant, this may be a read error. The chain links TRBV15 to TRBJ2-3; D is possibly TRBD2 (5 bases). The CDR3 is 15 amino acids. From germline, CDR1 is LNHNV and CDR2 YYDKDF (reference sequence). The CDR3 loop is CATNRELADTDTQYF. The CDR3 DNA reads TGTGCCACCAACAGAGAGCTAGCAGACACAGATACGCAGTATTTT.

There are many counts of this clone. Additional DNA sequences in this sample encode the identical CDR3. The chain recombines TRBV9 with TRBJ2-3, with D maybe TRBD2 (6 bases). The ends were cut back, 0 bases at V and 2 bases at J, with 13 bases in the middle. Germline CDR1 is SGDLS and CDR2 is YYNGEE. The length of the CDR3 is 16 residues. The DNA of the CDR3 is TGTGCCAGCAGCGTAGGAGGGCGGGATTTCACAGATACGCAGTATTTT. Its translation is CASSVGGRDFTDTQYF.

This clone has a count of ten or more. The chain uses TRBV11-2 and TRBJ2-1, with no clear D. The germline V gene has CDR1 SGHAT and CDR2 FQNNGV. V was clipped by 6 bases and J by 0 bases, with 21 bases between them. The CDR3 is 18 amino acids. This chain's CDR3 is CASSRTVNPRGSYNEQFF. CDR3 DNA sequence: TGTGCCAGCAGTCGAACCGTAAATCCACGAGGCTCCTACAATGAGCAGTTCTTC.

In this sample, this clone turned up many times. The chain carries TRBV28 and TRBJ2-1, with D perhaps TRBD1 (6 bases). Germline-derived CDR1 and CDR2 are MDHEN and SYDVKM. The CDR3 totals 17 residues. Trimming shortened V by 3 bases and J by 8 bases, and 23 bases separated the two germline ends. The DNA for the CDR3 is TGTGCCAGCAGTTTGAATTCGGTACAGGGTTGGGGCGATGAGCAGTTCTTC. This translates into CASSLNSVQGWGDEQFF.

Comment on this clone: A much bigger clone sits one base away, suggesting this may be a read error. This rearrangement joins TRBV5-1 to TRBJ2-6, with D perhaps assigned TRBD1 or TRBD2 (6 bases each). Germline CDR1 is SGHRS and CDR2 is YFSETQ. The CDR3 runs to 15 residues. CDR3: CASSFSGAGANVMTF. Here the CDR3 DNA reads TGCGCCAGCAGCTTTTCGGGGGCTGGGGCCAACGTCATGACTTTC.

This clone was seen ten or more times. The chain employs TRBV6-1 and TRBJ1-2, with 9 bases lining up with TRBD1. Germline V gene data show CDR1 as MNHNS and CDR2 as SASEGT. The V and J ends lost 6 bases and 4 bases, in that order; junction bases with no gene match: 15. CDR3 length: 17 residues. CDR3 protein: CASRRSTGTGKAYGYTF. The CDR3 DNA sequence: TGTGCCAGCAGACGAAGTACCGGGACAGGGAAGGCCTATGGCTACACCTTC.

In this sample, this clone turned up many times. The chain combines TRBV2 with TRBJ1-1; D ambiguous. Deletions cut 7 bases from V and 6 bases from J, with 15 bases between. The CDR3 runs 13 residues. CDR1 is SNHLY and CDR2 is FYNNEI in the germline V gene. The CDR3 region has the DNA TGTGCCAGCAATGACCACAAGGTCGCTGAAGCTTTCTTT. Protein product: CASNDHKVAEAFF.

V usage is TRBV6-1 and J usage is TRBJ2-7, with TRBD1 matching over 10 bases. The germline V gene encodes CDR1 MNHNS and CDR2 SASEGT. The CDR3 runs 18 residues. V shed 7 bases, J shed 1 base, and the junction held 16 bases outside the gene matches. The CDR3 protein is CASIRSRYPGQGSYEQYF. CDR3 bases: TGTGCCAGCATTCGAAGCCGTTATCCGGGACAGGGGTCCTACGAGCAGTACTTC.

The sample holds many counts of this clone. This rearrangement joins TRBV28 to TRBJ2-7; no reliable D call. The germline V and J ends were trimmed by 5 bases and 4 bases, with 9 bases remaining between them. Germline assignment: CDR1 MDHEN and CDR2 SYDVKM. The CDR3 is 12 residues long. The DNA of the CDR3 is TGTGCCAGCAGTCCCCCCACATACGAGCAGTACTTC. Its protein product is CASSPPTYEQYF.

This clone was counted many times. The chain links TRBV2 to TRBJ1-1; TRBD1 is a possible D gene (6 bases). V lost 3 bases and J 4 bases, leaving 12 bases between the germline ends. CDR3 length equals 14 residues. Germline CDR1 SNHLY, CDR2 FYNNEI. The CDR3 nucleotides read TGTGCCAGCAGTGAGGCGTGGGGGGCCACTGAAGCTTTCTTT. Encoded protein: CASSEAWGATEAFF.

This clone was seen many times. The chain recombines TRBV30 with TRBJ2-1; D is ambiguous. Trimming removed 5 bases at V and 6 bases at J, with 11 bases between. Germline values: CDR1 GTSNPN, CDR2 SVGIG (reference sequence). The CDR3 runs to 12 residues. The DNA for the CDR3 is TGTGCCTGGGACAAATCCCTCAATGAGCAGTTCTTC. Its translation is CAWDKSLNEQFF.

The chain uses TRBV5-4 and TRBJ1-4, with D unclear. Trimming cost V 0 bases and J 7 bases, with 13 bases left between them. The length of the CDR3 is 15 residues. Germline-derived CDR1 and CDR2 are SGHNT and YYREEE (reference sequence). This chain's CDR3 is CASSLGREGGEKLFF. The CDR3 nucleotides are TGTGCCAGCAGCTTGGGGAGGGAAGGCGGTGAAAAACTGTTTTTT.

This clone was counted many times. This chain connects TRBV4-1 to TRBJ2-7; TRBD2 agrees at 8 bases. Looked up from germline, CDR1 is MGHRA and CDR2 is YSYEKL. The CDR3 consists of 17 residues. J was trimmed by 5 bases and V by 5 bases; bases with no gene match: 17. CDR3 region: CASSSALYGTRTNEQYF. The CDR3 DNA reads TGCGCCAGCAGCTCAGCCCTGTACGGGACTAGAACCAACGAGCAGTACTTC.

The chain links TRBV10-3 to TRBJ2-5; no definite D call. Between the trimmed V and J ends, which lost 6 bases and 0 bases, there was a span of 8 bases. This CDR3 is built from 13 residues. Germline values: CDR1 ENHRY, CDR2 SYGVKD. Written as DNA, the CDR3 is TGTGCCATCAGAGGACGGGACCAAGAGACCCAGTACTTC. It translates to CAIRGRDQETQYF.

This clone was detected ten times or more. This chain connects TRBV15 to TRBJ2-5; D assignment may be TRBD1 or TRBD2 (5 bases each). The CDR3 extends over 16 amino acids. Germline V gene sequence: CDR1 LNHNV, CDR2 YYDKDF (reference sequence). V was shortened by 0 bases and J by 0 bases, with 11 bases between the two germline ends. CDR3 in amino acids: CATSREAQGHQETQYF. The CDR3 nucleotides are TGTGCCACCAGCAGAGAGGCGCAGGGACACCAAGAGACCCAGTACTTC.